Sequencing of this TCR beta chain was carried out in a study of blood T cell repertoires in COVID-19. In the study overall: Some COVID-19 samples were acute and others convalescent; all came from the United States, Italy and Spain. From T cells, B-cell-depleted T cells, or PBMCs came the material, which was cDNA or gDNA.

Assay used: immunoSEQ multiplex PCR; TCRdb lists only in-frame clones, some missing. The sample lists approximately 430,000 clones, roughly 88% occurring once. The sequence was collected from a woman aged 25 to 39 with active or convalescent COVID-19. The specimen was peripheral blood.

CDR3 nucleotides: TGTGCCAGCAGCTTAGCTAGTACCTACGAGCAGTACTTC. Protein sequence: CASSLASTYEQYF. This chain joins TRBV7-9 and TRBJ2-7; no clear D. Looked up from germline, CDR1 is SEHNR and CDR2 is FQNEAQ (reference sequence). Trimming took off 0 bases at V and 2 bases at J, with 5 bases between the two ends. The CDR3 totals 13 residues.